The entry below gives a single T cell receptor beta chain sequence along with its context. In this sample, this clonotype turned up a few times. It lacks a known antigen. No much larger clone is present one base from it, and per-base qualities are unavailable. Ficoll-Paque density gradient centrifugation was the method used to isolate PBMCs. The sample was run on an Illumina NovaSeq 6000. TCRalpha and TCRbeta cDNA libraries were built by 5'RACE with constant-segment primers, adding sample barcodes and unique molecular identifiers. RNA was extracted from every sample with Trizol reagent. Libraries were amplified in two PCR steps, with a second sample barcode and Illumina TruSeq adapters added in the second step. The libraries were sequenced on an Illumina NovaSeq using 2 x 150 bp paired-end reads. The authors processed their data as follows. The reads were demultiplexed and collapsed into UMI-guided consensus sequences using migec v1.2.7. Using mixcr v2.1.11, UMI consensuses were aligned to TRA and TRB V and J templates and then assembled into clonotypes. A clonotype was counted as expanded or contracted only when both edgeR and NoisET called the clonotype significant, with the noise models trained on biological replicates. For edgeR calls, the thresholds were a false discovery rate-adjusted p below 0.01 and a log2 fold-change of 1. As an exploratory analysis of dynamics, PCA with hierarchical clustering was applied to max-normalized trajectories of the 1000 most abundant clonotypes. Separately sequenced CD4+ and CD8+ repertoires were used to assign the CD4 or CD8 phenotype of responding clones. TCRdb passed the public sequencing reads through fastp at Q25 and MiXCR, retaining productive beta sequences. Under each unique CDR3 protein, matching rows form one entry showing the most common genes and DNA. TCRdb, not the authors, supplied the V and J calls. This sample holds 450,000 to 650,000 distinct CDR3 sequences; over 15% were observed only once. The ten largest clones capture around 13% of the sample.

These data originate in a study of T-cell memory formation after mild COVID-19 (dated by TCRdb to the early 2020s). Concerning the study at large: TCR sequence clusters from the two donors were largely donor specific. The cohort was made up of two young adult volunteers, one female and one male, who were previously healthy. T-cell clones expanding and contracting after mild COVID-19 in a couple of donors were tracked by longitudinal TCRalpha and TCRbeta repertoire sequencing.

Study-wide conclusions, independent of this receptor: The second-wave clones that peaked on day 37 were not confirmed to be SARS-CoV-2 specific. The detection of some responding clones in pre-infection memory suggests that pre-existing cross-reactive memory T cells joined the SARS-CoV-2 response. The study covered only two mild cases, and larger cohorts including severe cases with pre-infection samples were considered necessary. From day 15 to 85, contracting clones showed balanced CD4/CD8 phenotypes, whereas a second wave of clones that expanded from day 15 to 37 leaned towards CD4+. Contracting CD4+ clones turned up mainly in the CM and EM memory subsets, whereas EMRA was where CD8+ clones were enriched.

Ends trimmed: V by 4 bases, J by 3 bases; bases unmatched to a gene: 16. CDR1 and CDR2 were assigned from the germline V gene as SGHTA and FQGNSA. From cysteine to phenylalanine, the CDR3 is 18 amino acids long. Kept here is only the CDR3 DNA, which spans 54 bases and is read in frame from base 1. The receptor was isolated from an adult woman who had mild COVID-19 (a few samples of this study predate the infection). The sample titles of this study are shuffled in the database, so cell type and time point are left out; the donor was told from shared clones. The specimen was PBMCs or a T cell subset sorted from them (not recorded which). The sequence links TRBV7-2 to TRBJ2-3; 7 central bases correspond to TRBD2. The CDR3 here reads CASSSISWGRASTDTQYF. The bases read TGTGCCAGCAGCTCCATTAGTTGGGGGAGGGCGAGTACAGATACGCAGTATTTT.